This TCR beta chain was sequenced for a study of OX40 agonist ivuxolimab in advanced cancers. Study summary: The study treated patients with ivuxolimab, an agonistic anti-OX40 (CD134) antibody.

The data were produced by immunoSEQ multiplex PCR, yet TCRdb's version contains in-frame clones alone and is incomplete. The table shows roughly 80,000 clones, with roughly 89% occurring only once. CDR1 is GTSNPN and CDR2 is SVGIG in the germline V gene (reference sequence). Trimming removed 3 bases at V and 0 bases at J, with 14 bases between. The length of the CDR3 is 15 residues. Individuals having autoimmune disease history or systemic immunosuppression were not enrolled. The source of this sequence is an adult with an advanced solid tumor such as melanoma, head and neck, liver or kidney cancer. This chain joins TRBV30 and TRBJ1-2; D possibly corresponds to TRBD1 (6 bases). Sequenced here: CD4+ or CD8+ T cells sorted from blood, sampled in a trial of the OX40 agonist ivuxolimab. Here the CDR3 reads CAWSLGGTSNYGYTF. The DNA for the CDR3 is TGTGCCTGGAGCCTAGGGGGAACCTCTAACTATGGCTACACCTTC. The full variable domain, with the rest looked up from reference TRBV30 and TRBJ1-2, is SQTIHQWPATLVQPVGSPLSLECTVEGTSNPNLYWYRQAAGRGLQLLFYSVGIGQISSEVPQNLSASRPQDRQFILSSKKLLLSDSGFYLCAWSLGGTSNYGYTFGSGTRLTVV.